Listed below are T cell receptor beta chains from one sample, sequenced in a study of blood T cells in healthy people across ages. TCRdb fed the 5' RACE reads into MiXCR, producing one record per CDR3 protein. The sample records some 1.5 million distinct CDR3 sequences, 25% to 30% being singletons. The sample consisted of blood. Receptors were obtained from a woman aged 25 to 45 in good health. Each CDR3 is given with its conserved first and last residue. The D gene is left open where the match is weak. The listing skips clone size in some rows; elsewhere it reads once, few, many or a size class.

abundance: few
j_gene: TRBJ2-6
v_gene: TRBV18
d_gene: -
CDR3nt: TGTGCCAGCTCACCACAAAGAATCTCTGGGGCCAACGTCCTGACTTTC
CDR3aa: CASSPQRISGANVLTF

abundance: few
j_gene: TRBJ2-7
v_gene: TRBV5-5
d_gene: -
CDR3nt: TGTGCCAGCGGATATAGACAGTCCTCCTACGAGCAGTACTTC
CDR3aa: CASGYRQSSYEQYF

abundance: few
j_gene: TRBJ2-5
v_gene: TRBV29-1
d_gene: -
CDR3nt: TGCAGCGCATCGTCCGAAAGAGACTGGAAGACCCAGTACTTC
CDR3aa: CSASSERDWKTQYF

abundance: -
j_gene: TRBJ2-3
v_gene: TRBV7-3
d_gene: TRBD2
CDR3nt: TGTGCCAGCAGCTTTAGCGGGGGGGCCAGGGATACGCAGTATTTT
CDR3aa: CASSFSGGARDTQYF

abundance: few
j_gene: TRBJ2-1
v_gene: TRBV7-2
d_gene: -
CDR3nt: TGTGCCAGCAGCATCGGGACTCCACTTGAGCAGTTCTTC
CDR3aa: CASSIGTPLEQFF

abundance: few
j_gene: TRBJ2-1
v_gene: TRBV27
d_gene: -
CDR3nt: TGTGCCAGCAGTTCTCCCCCAGTTAATGAGCAGTTCTTC
CDR3aa: CASSSPPVNEQFF

abundance: few
j_gene: TRBJ2-7
v_gene: TRBV7-9
d_gene: TRBD2
CDR3nt: TGTGCCAGCAGCTTGGTTAGTAGCGGGAGAATCGAGCAGTACTTC
CDR3aa: CASSLVSSGRIEQYF

abundance: -
j_gene: TRBJ2-7
v_gene: TRBV7-2
d_gene: TRBD2
CDR3nt: TGTGCCAGCAGCCCAAGCGGGGGCTACGTCGAGCAGTACTTC
CDR3aa: CASSPSGGYVEQYF

abundance: few
j_gene: TRBJ2-1
v_gene: TRBV24-1
d_gene: TRBD2
CDR3nt: TGTGCCACCAGGGGCAGTAGACTAGCGGGTGTGGATGAGCAGTTCTTC
CDR3aa: CATRGSRLAGVDEQFF

abundance: -
j_gene: TRBJ2-7
v_gene: TRBV3-1
d_gene: TRBD1
CDR3nt: TGTGCCAGCAGCCACCGACGGACAGGGGGCGCGGACGAGCAGTACTTC
CDR3aa: CASSHRRTGGADEQYF

abundance: few
j_gene: TRBJ2-7
v_gene: TRBV28
d_gene: TRBD1
CDR3nt: TGTGCCAGCAGACAGGGACAGGGGAGGTACGAGCAGTACTTC
CDR3aa: CASRQGQGRYEQYF

abundance: few
j_gene: TRBJ2-7
v_gene: TRBV10-3
d_gene: TRBD1
CDR3nt: TGTGCCATCAGTGATCCCACAGGGGGCTCCTACGAGCAGTACTTC
CDR3aa: CAISDPTGGSYEQYF

abundance: -
j_gene: TRBJ2-1
v_gene: TRBV20-1
d_gene: -
CDR3nt: TGCAGTGCTACCTTCGGAGGGAGCGGAAACAATGAGCAGTTCTTC
CDR3aa: CSATFGGSGNNEQFF

abundance: -
j_gene: TRBJ2-3
v_gene: TRBV12-3/TRBV12-4
d_gene: TRBD1
CDR3nt: TGTGCCAGCAGTTCAGCAGGGGGCTACGCAGATACGCAGTATTTT
CDR3aa: CASSSAGGYADTQYF

abundance: -
j_gene: TRBJ2-2
v_gene: TRBV4-1
d_gene: TRBD2
CDR3nt: TGCGCCAGCAGCCAATCCCTAGCGGGGGGGCCGGGGACCGGGGAGCTGTTTTTT
CDR3aa: CASSQSLAGGPGTGELFF

abundance: few
j_gene: TRBJ2-3
v_gene: TRBV5-1
d_gene: -
CDR3nt: TGCGCCAGCAGCTTGCCTAGCTCGTCAGATACGCAGTATTTT
CDR3aa: CASSLPSSSDTQYF

abundance: -
j_gene: TRBJ2-7
v_gene: TRBV12-3/TRBV12-4
d_gene: -
CDR3nt: TGTGCCAGCACAATCGAGTACGAGCAGTACTTC
CDR3aa: CASTIEYEQYF

abundance: few
j_gene: TRBJ2-7
v_gene: TRBV4-1
d_gene: -
CDR3nt: TGCGCCAGCAGCCAAGTTATGGGTGGAGGATACGAGCAGTACTTC
CDR3aa: CASSQVMGGGYEQYF

abundance: -
j_gene: TRBJ2-2
v_gene: TRBV6-6
d_gene: -
CDR3nt: TGTGCCAGCCTCCTTCACCTAGGCACCGGGGAGCTGTTTTTT
CDR3aa: CASLLHLGTGELFF

abundance: few
j_gene: TRBJ2-5
v_gene: TRBV5-5
d_gene: -
CDR3nt: TGTGCCAGCAGGGGACTCGCCATCCAAGAGACCCAGTACTTC
CDR3aa: CASRGLAIQETQYF

abundance: many
j_gene: TRBJ2-5
v_gene: TRBV29-1
d_gene: -
CDR3nt: TGCAGCGTTGAAGCGAGGTACCAAGAGACCCAGTACTTC
CDR3aa: CSVEARYQETQYF

abundance: few
j_gene: TRBJ2-7
v_gene: TRBV28
d_gene: -
CDR3nt: TGTGCCAGCAGGAACCTTGGGGACTCCTACGAGCAGTACTTC
CDR3aa: CASRNLGDSYEQYF

abundance: -
j_gene: TRBJ2-7
v_gene: TRBV12-3/TRBV12-4
d_gene: -
CDR3nt: TGTGCCAGCAGTTGTGGTAGAAGTTATTCCTACGAGCAGTACTTC
CDR3aa: CASSCGRSYSYEQYF

abundance: -
j_gene: TRBJ2-2
v_gene: TRBV10-1
d_gene: -
CDR3nt: TGCGCCAGCAGTGACCCGACCCGGGGGGCTTCCGGGGAGCTGTTTTTT
CDR3aa: CASSDPTRGASGELFF

abundance: few
j_gene: TRBJ1-2
v_gene: TRBV11-2
d_gene: TRBD1
CDR3nt: TGTGCCAGCAGCTTAACGGGACAGGGGAACTATGGCTACACCTTC
CDR3aa: CASSLTGQGNYGYTF

abundance: -
j_gene: TRBJ1-1
v_gene: TRBV25-1
d_gene: -
CDR3nt: TGTGCCAGCAGTGAATGGGGACGGCCAAACACTGAAGCTTTCTTT
CDR3aa: CASSEWGRPNTEAFF